Reported below is one T cell receptor (beta chain). Its specificity is not known. Sequenced by immunoSEQ multiplex PCR; TCRdb stores in-frame clones only, minus some. The sample records under 70,000 clones, roughly 91% being singletons. This entry belongs to a study of cytomegalovirus exposure and HLA in healthy donors. Per the germline V gene, CDR1 is SGHRS and CDR2 is YFSETQ. The length of the CDR3 is 14 residues. V was cut by 1 base and J by 3 bases, with 10 bases left in between. Study-wide points: Most TCRs appeared rarely, but some public TCRs recurred in many donors.

Sequencing was performed on PBMCs. This clonotype was sampled from a woman aged 18-29 years in good health and CMV-seronegative. The V gene is TRBV5-1, the J gene TRBJ1-1; a weak D match, TRBD1 (5 bases). DNA of the CDR3: TGCGCCAGCAGCTTGAGAATAGGGGACACTGAAGCTTTCTTT. It translates to CASSLRIGDTEAFF. The entire variable domain, with the rest obtained from reference TRBV5-1 and TRBJ1-1, is as follows: KAGVTQTPRYLIKTRGQQVTLSCSPISGHRSVSWYQQTPGQGLQFLFEYFSETQRNKGNFPGRFSGRQFSNSRSEMNVSTLELGDSALYLCASSLRIGDTEAFFGQGTRLTVV.